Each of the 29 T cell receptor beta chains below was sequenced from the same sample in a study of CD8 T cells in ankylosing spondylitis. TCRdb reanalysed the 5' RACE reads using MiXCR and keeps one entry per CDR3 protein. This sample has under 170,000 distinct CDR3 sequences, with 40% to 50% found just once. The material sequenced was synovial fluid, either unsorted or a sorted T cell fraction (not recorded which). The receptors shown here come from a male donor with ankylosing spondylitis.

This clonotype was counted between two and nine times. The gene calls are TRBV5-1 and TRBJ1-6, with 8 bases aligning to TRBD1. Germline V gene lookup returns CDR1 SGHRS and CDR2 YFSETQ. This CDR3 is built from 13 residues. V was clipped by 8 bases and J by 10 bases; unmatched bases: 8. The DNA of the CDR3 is TGCGCCAGTAGACAGGGGCTTTCCTCACCCCTCCACTTT. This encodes CASRQGLSSPLHF.

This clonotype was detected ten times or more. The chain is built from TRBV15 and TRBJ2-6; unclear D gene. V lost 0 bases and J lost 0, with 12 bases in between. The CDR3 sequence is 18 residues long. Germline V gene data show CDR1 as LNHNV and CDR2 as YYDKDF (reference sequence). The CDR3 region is CATSRDSDGLSGANVLTF. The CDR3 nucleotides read TGTGCCACCAGCAGAGATTCGGACGGGCTCTCTGGGGCCAACGTCCTGACTTTC.

The CDR3 is CASSQNPSVHEQFF. Written as DNA, the CDR3 is TGCGCCAGCAGCCAAAACCCTAGCGTCCATGAGCAGTTCTTC. The rearrangement links TRBV4-1 to TRBJ2-1, with D tentatively TRBD2 (6 bases). Germline CDR1 is MGHRA and CDR2 is YSYEKL. V lost 2 bases and J lost 8, with 13 bases in between. This CDR3 spans 14 amino acids.

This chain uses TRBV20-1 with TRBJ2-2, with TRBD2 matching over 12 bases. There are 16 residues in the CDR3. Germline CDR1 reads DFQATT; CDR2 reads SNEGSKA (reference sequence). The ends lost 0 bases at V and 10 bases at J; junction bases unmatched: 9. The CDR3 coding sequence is TGCAGTGCTAGAGATCGGGAGACTAGCGGGAGTGAGGAGCTGTTTTTT. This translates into CSARDRETSGSEELFF.

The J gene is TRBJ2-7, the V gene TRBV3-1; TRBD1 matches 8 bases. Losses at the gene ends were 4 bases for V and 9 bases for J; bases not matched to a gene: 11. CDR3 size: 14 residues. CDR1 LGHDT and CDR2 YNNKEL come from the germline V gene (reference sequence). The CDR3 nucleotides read TGTGCCAGCAGCCCCACGACAGGGGAGGTGGGGCAGTACTTC. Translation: CASSPTTGEVGQYF.

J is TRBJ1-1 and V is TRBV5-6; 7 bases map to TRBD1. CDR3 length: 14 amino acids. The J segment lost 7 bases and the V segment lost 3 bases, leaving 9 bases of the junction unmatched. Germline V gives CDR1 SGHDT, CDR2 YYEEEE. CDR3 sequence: CASSSNTGVGEAFF. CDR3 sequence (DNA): TGTGCCAGCAGCTCAAACACAGGGGTAGGTGAAGCTTTCTTT.

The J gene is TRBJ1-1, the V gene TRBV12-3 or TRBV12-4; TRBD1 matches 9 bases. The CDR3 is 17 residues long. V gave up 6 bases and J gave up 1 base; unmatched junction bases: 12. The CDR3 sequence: CASRPTGPGQGNTEAFF. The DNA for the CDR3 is TGTGCCAGCAGACCAACCGGCCCGGGACAGGGGAACACTGAAGCTTTCTTT.

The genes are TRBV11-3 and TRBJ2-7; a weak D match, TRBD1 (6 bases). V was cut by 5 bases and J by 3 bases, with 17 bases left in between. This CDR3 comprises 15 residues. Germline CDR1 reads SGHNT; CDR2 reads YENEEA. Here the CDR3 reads CASSIYRETSYEQYF. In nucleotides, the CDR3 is TGTGCCAGCAGCATCTACAGGGAAACAAGCTACGAGCAGTACTTC.

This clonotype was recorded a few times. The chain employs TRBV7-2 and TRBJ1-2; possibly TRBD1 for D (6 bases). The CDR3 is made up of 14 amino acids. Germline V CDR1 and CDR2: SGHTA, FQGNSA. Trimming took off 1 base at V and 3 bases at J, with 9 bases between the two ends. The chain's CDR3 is CASSLEAGDYGYTF. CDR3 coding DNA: TGTGCCAGCAGCTTAGAGGCAGGGGACTATGGCTACACCTTC.

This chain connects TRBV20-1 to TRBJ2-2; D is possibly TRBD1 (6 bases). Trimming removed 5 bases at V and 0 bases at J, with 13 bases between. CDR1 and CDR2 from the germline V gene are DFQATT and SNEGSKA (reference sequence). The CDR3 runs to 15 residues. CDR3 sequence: CSARNWGPNTGELFF. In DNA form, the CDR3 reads TGCAGTGCTCGCAACTGGGGGCCGAACACCGGGGAGCTGTTTTTT.

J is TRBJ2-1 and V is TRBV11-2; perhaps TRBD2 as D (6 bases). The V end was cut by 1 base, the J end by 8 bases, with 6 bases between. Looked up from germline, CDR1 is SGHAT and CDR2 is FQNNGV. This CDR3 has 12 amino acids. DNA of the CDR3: TGTGCCAGCAGCTTAGGGGGGGATGAGCAGTTCTTC. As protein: CASSLGGDEQFF. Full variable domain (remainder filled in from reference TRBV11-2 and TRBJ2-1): EAGVAQSPRYKIIEKRQSVAFWCNPISGHATLYWYQQILGQGPKLLIQFQNNGVVDDSQLPKDRFSAERLKGVDSTLKIQPAKLEDSAVYLCASSLGGDEQFFGPGTRLTVL.

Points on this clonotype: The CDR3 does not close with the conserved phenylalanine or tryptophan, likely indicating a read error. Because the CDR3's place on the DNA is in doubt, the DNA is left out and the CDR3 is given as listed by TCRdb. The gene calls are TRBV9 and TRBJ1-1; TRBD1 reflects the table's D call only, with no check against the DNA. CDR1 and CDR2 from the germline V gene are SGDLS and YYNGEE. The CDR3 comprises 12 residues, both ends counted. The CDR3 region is CASSVVSGTLHS.

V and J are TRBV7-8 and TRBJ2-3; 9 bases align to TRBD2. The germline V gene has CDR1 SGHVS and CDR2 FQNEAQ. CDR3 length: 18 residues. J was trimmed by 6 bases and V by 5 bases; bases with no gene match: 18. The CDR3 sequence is CASSHAPGTSLFFDTQYF. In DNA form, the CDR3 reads TGTGCCAGCAGCCACGCCCCCGGGACTAGCTTGTTCTTTGATACGCAGTATTTT.

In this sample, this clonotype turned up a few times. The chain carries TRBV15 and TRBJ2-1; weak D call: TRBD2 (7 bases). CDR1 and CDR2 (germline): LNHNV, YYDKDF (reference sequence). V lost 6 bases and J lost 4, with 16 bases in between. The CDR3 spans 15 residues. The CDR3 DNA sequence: TGTGCCACCAGATCTTTTGCGGGGGCTTACAATGAGCAGTTCTTC. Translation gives CATRSFAGAYNEQFF.

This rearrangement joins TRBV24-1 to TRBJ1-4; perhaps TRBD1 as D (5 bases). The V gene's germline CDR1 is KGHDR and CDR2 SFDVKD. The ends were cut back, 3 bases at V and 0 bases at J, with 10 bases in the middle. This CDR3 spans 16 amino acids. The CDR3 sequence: CATSDGDAATNEKLFF. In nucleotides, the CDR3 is TGTGCCACCAGTGATGGGGACGCCGCAACTAATGAAAAACTGTTTTTT.

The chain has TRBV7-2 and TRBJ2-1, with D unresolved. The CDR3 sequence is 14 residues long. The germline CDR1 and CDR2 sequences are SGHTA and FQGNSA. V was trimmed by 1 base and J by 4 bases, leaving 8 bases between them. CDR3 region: CASSLGSKYNEQFF. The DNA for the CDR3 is TGTGCCAGCAGCTTAGGCTCAAAATACAATGAGCAGTTCTTC.

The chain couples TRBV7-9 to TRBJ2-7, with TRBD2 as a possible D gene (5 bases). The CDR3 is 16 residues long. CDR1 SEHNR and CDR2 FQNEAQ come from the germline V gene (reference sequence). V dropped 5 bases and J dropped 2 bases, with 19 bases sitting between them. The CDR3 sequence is CASSGEGYSGTYEQYF. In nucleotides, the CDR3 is TGTGCCAGCAGCGGAGAGGGTTACTCGGGAACCTACGAGCAGTACTTC.

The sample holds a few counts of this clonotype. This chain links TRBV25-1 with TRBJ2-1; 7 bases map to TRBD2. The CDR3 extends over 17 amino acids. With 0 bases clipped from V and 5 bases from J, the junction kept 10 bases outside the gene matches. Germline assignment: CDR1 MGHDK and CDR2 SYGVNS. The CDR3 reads CASSEYKREDYHNEQFF. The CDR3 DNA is TGTGCCAGCAGTGAATATAAGCGGGAAGACTATCACAATGAGCAGTTCTTC.

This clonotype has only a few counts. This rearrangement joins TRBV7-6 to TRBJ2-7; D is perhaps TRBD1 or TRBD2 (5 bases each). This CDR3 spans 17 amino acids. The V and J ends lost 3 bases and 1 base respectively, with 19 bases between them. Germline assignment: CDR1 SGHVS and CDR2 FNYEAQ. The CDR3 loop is CASSLDGAATLSYEQYF. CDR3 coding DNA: TGTGCCAGCAGCTTGGACGGGGCCGCTACACTTTCCTACGAGCAGTACTTC.

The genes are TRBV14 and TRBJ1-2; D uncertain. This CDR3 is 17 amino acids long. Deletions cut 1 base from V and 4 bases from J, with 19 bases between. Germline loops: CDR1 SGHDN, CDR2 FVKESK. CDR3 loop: CASSQVAKVPGFYGYTF. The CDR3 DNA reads TGTGCCAGCAGCCAAGTTGCCAAAGTACCGGGGTTCTATGGCTACACCTTC.

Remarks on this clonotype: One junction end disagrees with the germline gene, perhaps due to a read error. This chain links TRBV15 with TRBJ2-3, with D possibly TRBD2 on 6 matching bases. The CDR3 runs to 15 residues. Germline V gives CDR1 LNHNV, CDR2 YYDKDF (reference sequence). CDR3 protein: CTTSGGEQHTDTQYF. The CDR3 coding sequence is TGTACCACCAGCGGAGGGGAACAGCACACAGATACGCAGTATTTT. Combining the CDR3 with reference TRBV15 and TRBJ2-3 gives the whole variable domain DAMVIQNPRYQVTQFGKPVTLSCSQTLNHNVMYWYQQKSSQAPKLLFHYYDKDFNNEADTPDNFQSRRPNTSFCFLDIRSPGLGDTAMYLCTTSGGEQHTDTQYFGPGTRLTVL.

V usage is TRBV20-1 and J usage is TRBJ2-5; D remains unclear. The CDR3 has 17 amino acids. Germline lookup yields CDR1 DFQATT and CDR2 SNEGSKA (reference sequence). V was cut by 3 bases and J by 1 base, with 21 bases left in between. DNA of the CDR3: TGCAGTGCTAGTCGCGGCGGAGAAACTGCTCCCCAAGAGACCCAGTACTTC. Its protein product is CSASRGGETAPQETQYF.

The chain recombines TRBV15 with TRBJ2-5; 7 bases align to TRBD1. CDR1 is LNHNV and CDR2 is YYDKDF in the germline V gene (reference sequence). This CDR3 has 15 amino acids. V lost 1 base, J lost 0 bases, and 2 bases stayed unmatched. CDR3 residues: CATSRADRYQETQYF. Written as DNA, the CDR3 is TGTGCCACCAGCAGAGCGGACAGGTACCAAGAGACCCAGTACTTC.

CDR3 region: CASTLSGTDTQYF. The CDR3 bases are TGTGCCAGCACCTTGTCGGGCACAGATACGCAGTATTTT. The V gene is TRBV7-8, the J gene TRBJ2-3; no firm D call. This CDR3 is 13 amino acids long. The V gene's germline CDR1 is SGHVS and CDR2 FQNEAQ. V was cut by 7 bases and J by 1 base, with 9 bases left in between.

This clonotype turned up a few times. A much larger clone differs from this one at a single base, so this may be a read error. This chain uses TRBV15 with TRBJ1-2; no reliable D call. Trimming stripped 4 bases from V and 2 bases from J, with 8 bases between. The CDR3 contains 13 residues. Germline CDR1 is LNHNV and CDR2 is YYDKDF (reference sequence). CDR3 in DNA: TGTGCCACCAGCAACGGGCAGAACTATGGCTACACCTTC. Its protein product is CATSNGQNYGYTF.

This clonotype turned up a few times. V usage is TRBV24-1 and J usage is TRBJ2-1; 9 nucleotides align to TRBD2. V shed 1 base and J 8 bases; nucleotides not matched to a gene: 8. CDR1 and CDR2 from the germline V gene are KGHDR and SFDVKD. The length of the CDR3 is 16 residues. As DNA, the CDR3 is TGTGCCACCAGTGATTTTTCCGGGACTAGCATCGATGAGCAGTTCTTC. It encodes CATSDFSGTSIDEQFF.

The CDR3, as DNA: TGTGCCAGCAGCTTAGCCCCTTGGGGAACTAATGAAAAACTGTTTTTT. Protein product: CASSLAPWGTNEKLFF. The gene calls are TRBV7-6 and TRBJ1-4; D remains ambiguous. Looked up from germline, CDR1 is SGHVS and CDR2 is FNYEAQ. This CDR3 is 16 amino acids long. The V gene lost 0 bases and the J gene lost 1 base, with 9 bases spanning the gap.

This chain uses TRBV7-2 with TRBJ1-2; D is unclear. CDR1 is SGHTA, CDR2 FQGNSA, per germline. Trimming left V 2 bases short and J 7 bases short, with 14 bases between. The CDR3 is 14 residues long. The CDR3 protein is CASSLPGTAGGYTF. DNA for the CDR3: TGTGCCAGCAGCTTACCTGGTACGGCTGGTGGCTACACCTTC.

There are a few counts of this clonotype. The DNA of the CDR3 is TGTGCCAGCAACCCGGGGCACAGGGGGGCTGGCTACACCTTC. The encoded protein is CASNPGHRGAGYTF. This chain joins TRBV12-3 or TRBV12-4 and TRBJ1-2; 8 bases agree with TRBD1. J lost 7 bases, V lost 7 bases, and 11 bases had no gene match. The CDR3 has 14 residues.